The text below deals with one T cell receptor beta chain. Its antigen remains unidentified. V lost 3 bases, J lost 0 bases, and 11 bases lay in between. CDR1 is LNHDA, CDR2 SQIVND, per germline (reference sequence). There are 15 residues in the CDR3. The sample belongs to a study of shared clonotypes between healthy human individuals. Study-level points and caveats: Genetic and exposure-history diversity was limited by the small donor number.

The table came from immunoSEQ multiplex PCR; TCRdb's copy has only in-frame clones and leaves some out. This table holds over 850,000 clones, roughly 74% found once. The receptor comes from a man between 18 and 35 years old in good health. Some clones in this sample may be carry-over from other donors' samples. Sequencing was done on a sample of memory CD4+ T cells from PBMCs. Subset indicated: CD45RA-negative fraction. This rearrangement joins TRBV19 to TRBJ1-2, with TRBD1 as a possible D gene (5 bases). CDR3 sequence: CASSISGTPNYGYTF. DNA of the CDR3: TGTGCCAGTAGTATCTCAGGGACGCCTAACTATGGCTACACCTTC.